Listed below are T cell receptor beta chains from one sample, sequenced in a study of CD8+CD57+ T cells in acquired aplastic anemia. One entry per CDR3 protein, called by TCRdb with MiXCR from the reads. The sample has about 40,000 distinct CDR3 sequences; 63% are singletons. The material sequenced was sorted CD4+, CD8+, or CD8+CD57+ T cells (not recorded which) from PBMCs. The receptors were gathered from a human donor with aplastic anemia. Both conserved end residues are part of each CDR3. A D gene is named only where the DNA matches it firmly. The size field is filled for only some rows; it gives once, few, many or a size class.

d_call,v_call,j_call,clone_size,cdr3_aa,cdr3_nt
-,TRBV6-1,TRBJ2-3,many,CASSPANTDTQYF,TGTGCCAGCAGCCCTGCAAATACAGATACGCAGTATTTT
-,TRBV6-5,TRBJ2-7,-,CASSYSRGTLGSYEQYF,TGTGCCAGCAGTTACTCTAGGGGAACCTTGGGGTCCTACGAGCAGTACTTC
-,TRBV29-1,TRBJ2-1,many,CSVEDTREKQAYNEQFF,TGCAGCGTTGAAGATACAAGGGAAAAGCAGGCTTACAATGAGCAGTTCTTC
TRBD1,TRBV19,TRBJ2-1,-,CASRDRANEQFF,TGTGCCAGTCGGGACAGGGCGAATGAGCAGTTCTTC
-,TRBV7-2,TRBJ2-1,-,CASSFAGSPPPNEQLF,TGTGCCAGCAGCTTTGCAGGGAGCCCGCCACCTAATGAGCAGCTCTTC
-,TRBV10-2,TRBJ1-6,many,CASSEAVRREPLHF,TGCGCCAGCAGTGAGGCTGTTCGAAGGGAACCCCTCCACTTT
TRBD1,TRBV19,TRBJ2-7,few,CASSRPGQFYEQYF,TGTGCCAGTAGCCGACCGGGACAGTTCTACGAGCAGTACTTC
-,TRBV4-1,TRBJ1-6,many,CASSQSVLRTAYNSPLHF,TGCGCCAGCAGCCAATCGGTCCTTAGGACGGCCTATAATTCACCCCTCCACTTT
-,TRBV9,TRBJ2-1,many,CASSAPYDYNEQFF,TGTGCCAGCAGCGCCCCGTATGACTACAATGAGCAGTTCTTC
TRBD1,TRBV5-1,TRBJ2-7,-,CASRMGQGTYEQYF,TGCGCCAGCAGGATGGGACAGGGTACCTACGAGCAGTACTTC
-,TRBV7-6,TRBJ2-5,-,CASSFGRQETQYF,TGTGCCAGCAGCTTCGGAAGGCAAGAGACCCAGTACTTC
TRBD1,TRBV9,TRBJ1-6,many,CASSGQGNNSPLHF,TGTGCCAGCAGCGGACAGGGGAATAATTCACCCCTCCACTTT
-,TRBV6-1,TRBJ1-2,-,CASSAGTQLGFYGYTF,TGTGCCAGCAGTGCCGGGACACAGCTGGGGTTCTATGGCTACACCTTC